Below are 24 T cell receptor beta chains sequenced from a single sample in a study of human T cells and chemical hapten exposure. As to time point: patch test 1, 2 weeks after DPC sensitization. Sample treatment: therapeutic diphenylcyclopropenone sensitization with weekly scalp DPC. TCRdb reprocessed the RACE reads with MiXCR, giving one entry per CDR3 protein. This sample carries under 450,000 distinct CDR3 sequences, around 5% of them seen once, and the ten largest clones take about 2.2%. The sample here was whole blood, taken in connection with sensitization to the hapten diphenylcyclopropenone (DPC). These TCRs come from a woman between 50 and 59 years old with alopecia areata. Some clones in this sample may be carry-over from other donors' samples.

The sample holds many counts of this clonotype. This chain links TRBV7-9 with TRBJ2-4, with 9 bases fitting TRBD2. The CDR3 spans 16 residues. CDR1 is SEHNR, CDR2 FQNEAQ, per germline (reference sequence). J gave up 1 base and V 1 base, and 2 bases lay outside the gene matches. CDR3 in amino acids: CASSLGLAGAKNIQYF. CDR3 in DNA: TGTGCCAGCAGCTTAGGTCTAGCGGGGGCCAAAAACATTCAGTACTTC. Variable domain in full (rest from reference TRBV7-9 and TRBJ2-4): DTGVSQNPRHKITKRGQNVTFRCDPISEHNRLYWYRQTLGQGPEFLTYFQNEAQLEKSRLLSDRFSAERPKGSFSTLEIQRTEQGDSAMYLCASSLGLAGAKNIQYFGAGTRLSVL.

A word on this clonotype: Being one base from a much bigger clone, this may be a read error. The CDR3 DNA is TGCAGTGCTAAATATAGCGATCAGCCCCAGCATTTT. It translates to CSAKYSDQPQHF. The genes are TRBV20-1 and TRBJ1-5, with D unresolved. This CDR3 region has 12 residues. CDR1 is DFQATT, CDR2 SNEGSKA, per germline (reference sequence).

The chain carries TRBV29-1 and TRBJ1-2; 9 nucleotides match TRBD1. From germline, CDR1 is SQVTM and CDR2 ANQGSEA. V lost 6 bases and J lost 6; bases outside the gene matches: 8. There are 13 residues in the CDR3. The CDR3 sequence: CSVPGQGIHGYTF. The CDR3 nucleotides are TGCAGCGTGCCAGGACAGGGGATCCATGGCTACACCTTC.

In this sample, this clonotype turned up a few times. The chain combines TRBV29-1 with TRBJ2-1; D not resolved. V lost 6 bases and J lost 6, with 15 bases in between. There are 13 residues in the CDR3. In germline, CDR1 is SQVTM, CDR2 ANQGSEA. As DNA, the CDR3 is TGCAGCGTACAGTCCCCCTCTGGCAATGAGCAGTTCTTC. Residues: CSVQSPSGNEQFF.

A remark on this clonotype: This clone may be a read error of a much larger clone one base away. The V gene is TRBV5-1, the J gene TRBJ1-2; D might be TRBD1 (5 bases). The germline V and J ends were trimmed by 4 bases and 4 bases, with 17 bases remaining between them. The CDR3 length is 15 residues. Germline CDR1 reads SGHRS; CDR2 reads YFSETQ. This chain's CDR3 is CASSPTETEGYGYTF. The DNA for the CDR3 is TGCGCCAGCAGCCCTACCGAGACAGAAGGCTATGGCTACACCTTC.

This clonotype appeared a few times. The chain combines TRBV20-1 with TRBJ1-5; TRBD1 aligns across 8 bases. CDR1 and CDR2 (germline): DFQATT, SNEGSKA (reference sequence). CDR3 length equals 16 residues. The trim removed 2 bases at V and 1 base at J, leaving 7 bases unmatched. The CDR3 DNA follows: TGCAGTGCTAGACCCGCAGGGGGCGCGAGCAATCAGCCCCAGCATTTT. Protein product: CSARPAGGASNQPQHF.

This clonotype was seen a few times. One junction end disagrees with the germline gene, perhaps due to a read error. The rearrangement links TRBV11-2 to TRBJ1-3, with D possibly being TRBD1 (5 bases). Germline assignment: CDR1 SGHAT and CDR2 FQNNGV. The CDR3 totals 12 residues. The CDR3 coding sequence is TGTGCCAGCAGCTCTTCCCAGGGCAAGGAGAATTTT. Amino acid sequence: CASSSSQGKENF. Full variable domain (rest looked up from reference TRBV11-2 and TRBJ1-3): EAGVAQSPRYKIIEKRQSVAFWCNPISGHATLYWYQQILGQGPKLLIQFQNNGVVDDSQLPKDRFSAERLKGVDSTLKIQPAKLEDSAVYLCASSSSQGKENFGEGSWLTVV.

This clonotype occurred a few times. V and J are TRBV5-4 and TRBJ2-3, with TRBD1 matching over 9 bases. The CDR3 length is 16 residues. V shed 4 bases, J shed 0 bases, and the junction held 6 bases outside the gene matches. Germline values: CDR1 SGHNT, CDR2 YYREEE (reference sequence). The CDR3 loop is CASSGGQGPSTDTQYF. Here the CDR3 DNA reads TGTGCCAGCAGCGGTGGACAGGGGCCTAGCACAGATACGCAGTATTTT.

Ten or more counts support this clonotype. This chain links TRBV6-5 with TRBJ2-7, with 8 bases identical to TRBD1. This CDR3 spans 12 amino acids. Trimming took 4 bases from V and 6 from J; bases not matched to a gene: 2. Germline V gene data show CDR1 as MNHEY and CDR2 as SVGAGI. Here the CDR3 reads CASSSDRAEQYF. For the CDR3, the DNA is TGTGCCAGCAGTTCGGACAGGGCCGAGCAGTACTTC.

This chain uses TRBV12-3 or TRBV12-4 with TRBJ1-5; 8 positions match TRBD1. Trimming removed 4 bases from V and 5 bases from J; junction bases left unmatched: 10. The CDR3 runs 16 residues. The CDR3 loop reads CASSSKGQGWDQPQHF. CDR3 in DNA: TGTGCCAGCAGTTCCAAAGGACAGGGCTGGGATCAGCCCCAGCATTTT.

The DNA of the CDR3 is TGTGCCTGGAGGGGACAGGGGGCCTACTACGAGCAGTACTTC. Translating it yields CAWRGQGAYYEQYF. This rearrangement joins TRBV30 to TRBJ2-7, with TRBD1 matching 12 bases. The CDR3 sequence is 14 residues long. J lost 3 bases, V lost 3 bases, and 3 bases had no gene match. Germline CDR1 GTSNPN, CDR2 SVGIG (reference sequence).

There are many counts of this clonotype. V gene TRBV11-2 combines with J gene TRBJ2-3; 11 bases map to TRBD2. Germline CDR1 SGHAT, CDR2 FQNNGV. The junction had 5 bases not matched to a gene; V was cut back by 5 bases and J by 4 bases. The CDR3 contains 15 residues. The CDR3 DNA reads as TGTGCCAGCAGCGGGACTAGCGGACGATCAGATACGCAGTATTTT. Its protein is CASSGTSGRSDTQYF. The full variable domain, its missing parts supplied by reference TRBV11-2 and TRBJ2-3, is EAGVAQSPRYKIIEKRQSVAFWCNPISGHATLYWYQQILGQGPKLLIQFQNNGVVDDSQLPKDRFSAERLKGVDSTLKIQPAKLEDSAVYLCASSGTSGRSDTQYFGPGTRLTVL.

This clonotype was found a few times. The genes are TRBV3-1 and TRBJ2-1, with 7 positions matching TRBD1. Germline CDR1 LGHDT, CDR2 YNNKEL (reference sequence). This CDR3 region has 15 residues. The V and J ends lost 4 bases and 7 bases, in that order; junction bases with no gene match: 10. Written as DNA, the CDR3 is TGTGCCAGCAGCCCCCGGACAGGCTCCTTTAATGAGCAGTTCTTC. Translated: CASSPRTGSFNEQFF.

This clonotype was picked up many times. This chain uses TRBV6-5 with TRBJ1-3, with D possibly matching TRBD1 (6 bases). This CDR3 is 16 amino acids long. Between the trimmed V and J ends, which lost 4 bases and 0 bases, there was a span of 13 bases. The germline V gene encodes CDR1 MNHEY and CDR2 SVGAGI. For the CDR3, the DNA is TGTGCCAGCAGTTCCCCCACGGACAGCTCTGGAAACACCATATATTTT. This sequence encodes CASSSPTDSSGNTIYF.

This clonotype was seen at least ten times. The chain carries TRBV6-5 and TRBJ2-1; 7 bases fit TRBD1. This CDR3 comprises 15 residues. V trimming: 6 bases; J trimming: 8 bases; junction bases outside the gene matches: 13. Germline V gene sequence: CDR1 MNHEY, CDR2 SVGAGI. The CDR3 bases are TGTGCCAGCAGACTTACAGGGGAAAGGGGGTATGAGCAGTTCTTC. It specifies CASRLTGERGYEQFF.

The table lists this clonotype with a few counts. This chain links TRBV24-1 with TRBJ2-5; unclear D gene. V lost 3 bases to trimming and J lost 4 bases, with 11 bases between them. There are 14 residues in the CDR3. Germline V gives CDR1 KGHDR, CDR2 SFDVKD. CDR3 protein: CATSDPGTGETQYF. The CDR3 DNA reads as TGTGCCACCAGTGATCCAGGAACCGGAGAGACCCAGTACTTC.

This clonotype came up many times. The chain recombines TRBV7-6 with TRBJ2-2; D is unclear. This CDR3 spans 11 amino acids. Germline V gene sequence: CDR1 SGHVS, CDR2 FNYEAQ. V was cut by 3 bases and J by 6 bases, with 2 bases left in between. CDR3 bases: TGTGCCAGCAGCTTGGCCGGGGAGCTGTTTTTT. Translated: CASSLAGELFF.

This clonotype appeared many times. The chain combines TRBV6-1 with TRBJ2-7; no reliable D call. CDR1 MNHNS and CDR2 SASEGT come from the germline V gene. Trimming cost V 6 bases and J 0 bases, with 12 bases left between them. The CDR3 is 14 residues long. CDR3 region: CASRGFGGSYEQYF. CDR3 coding DNA: TGTGCCAGCAGGGGATTCGGCGGCTCCTACGAGCAGTACTTC.

Details on this clonotype: This may be a read error, as it is one base from a much larger clone. This sequence joins TRBV28 and TRBJ2-7; possibly TRBD1 or TRBD2 for D (5 bases each). CDR3 size: 14 residues. Per the germline V gene, CDR1 is MDHEN and CDR2 is SYDVKM. The CDR3 DNA reads TGTGCCACCCTTTCGGGGACGGCGGCCTACGTGCAGTACTTC. This translates into CATLSGTAAYVQYF.

With respect to this clonotype: This may be a read error: a much more frequent sequence differs by one nucleotide. The chain links TRBV20-1 to TRBJ1-1, with TRBD1 identical over 7 bases. This CDR3 has 14 residues. CDR1 is DFQATT and CDR2 is SNEGSKA in the germline V gene (reference sequence). CDR3 DNA sequence: TGCAGTGCCCTAAGGCAACAGGGGAACAGTGAAGCTTTCTTT. The encoded protein is CSALRQQGNSEAFF.

V and J are TRBV6-5 and TRBJ1-1; D remains ambiguous. The CDR3 runs to 13 residues. Germline CDR1 and CDR2: MNHEY and SVGAGI. The V end was cut by 6 bases, the J end by 5 bases, with 13 bases between. The CDR3 DNA reads as TGTGCCAGCAGCATAGGGAGGTGGACTGAAGCTTTCTTT. It yields the protein CASSIGRWTEAFF.

This clonotype was counted a few times. The chain joins TRBV28 to TRBJ1-5; TRBD1 agrees at 8 bases. CDR3 length: 14 amino acids. In germline, CDR1 is MDHEN, CDR2 SYDVKM. V lost 10 bases to trimming and J lost 4 bases; unmatched junction nucleotides: 9. The CDR3 protein is CATWDRTFNQPQHF. The DNA for the CDR3 is TGTGCCACCTGGGACAGGACTTTTAATCAGCCCCAGCATTTT.

This clonotype was seen repeatedly, ten times or more. The rearrangement links TRBV28 to TRBJ1-5; 7 bases agree with TRBD1. The CDR3 extends over 15 amino acids. J was trimmed by 6 bases and V by 5 bases; bases with no gene match: 10. Germline-derived CDR1 and CDR2 are MDHEN and SYDVKM. DNA of the CDR3: TGTGCCAGCAGTCTCACGACAGGGTATGGTCAGCCCCAGCATTTT. It specifies CASSLTTGYGQPQHF.

Many counts were recorded for this clonotype. This chain links TRBV7-6 with TRBJ2-1; TRBD2 aligns across 8 bases. This CDR3 region has 16 residues. With 4 bases clipped from V and 5 bases from J, the junction kept 10 bases outside the gene matches. Germline CDR1 and CDR2: SGHVS and FNYEAQ. This CDR3 is CASSYYPSGSNNEQFF. The DNA for the CDR3 is TGTGCCAGCAGCTACTACCCCAGCGGGAGTAACAATGAGCAGTTCTTC.